This entry features one TCR beta chain sequence. The antigen is undetermined. Time point meaning: week 35, safety follow-up. Topical imiquimod was applied with each vaccine dose, which held 300 ug of mutant IDH1 20-mer peptide. Each patient was administered eight vaccinations, scheduled in weeks 1, 3, 5, 7, 11, 15, 19 and 23. This record comes from a study of a mutant IDH1 vaccine in newly diagnosed glioma. As for the study in general: The start of vaccination came 4-6 weeks after radiotherapy alone, or with temozolomide cycles. Before enrollment, the patients had been treated with radiotherapy alone, temozolomide alone, or both together. Most of them had received both. At week 47 came visit V13, while visit V12 had come at week 35.

Libraries were prepared by immunoSEQ multiplex PCR; TCRdb keeps only in-frame clonotypes and omits some of them. The table has about 64,000 clones, 74% seen once. V lost 3 bases and J 8 bases, leaving 17 bases between the germline ends. Germline V gene data show CDR1 as SGHVS and CDR2 as FQNEAQ. The CDR3 is made up of 16 amino acids. The chain is built from TRBV7-8 and TRBJ1-6; D call uncertain. The receptor was isolated from a man between 50 and 59 years old with glioma. The source was PBMCs, collected from a glioma patient whose treatment included an IDH1 peptide vaccine. The CDR3 DNA sequence: TGTGCCAGCAGCTTTACGGTTACACCGCAGGATTCACCCCTCCACTTT. Translated, it gives CASSFTVTPQDSPLHF.